Listed below are T cell receptor beta chains from one sample, sequenced in a study of PD-1 blockade in classical Hodgkin lymphoma. Data came from immunoSEQ multiplex PCR; TCRdb stores just in-frame clones and leaves some out. Of about 14,000 clones listed, just over 85% are singletons. This material consisted of peripheral blood mononuclear cells (PBMCs), taken at baseline. Receptors originate from a human donor with classical Hodgkin lymphoma. Each CDR3 is given without its conserved first and last residue.

v_call	j_call	cdr3_aa
TRBV4-1	TRBJ2-7	ASSHLDLGASYEQY
TRBV5-1	TRBJ2-1	ASSWESNEQF
TRBV5-1	TRBJ2-3	ASSFTGFTDTQY
TRBV19	TRBJ1-2	ASSPGGGSYGYT
TRBV9	TRBJ1-4	ASSVAGRINEKLF
TRBV9	TRBJ1-2	ASSQGPHYT
TRBV5-6	TRBJ2-5	ASSLQGGVMETQY
TRBV5-1	TRBJ2-1	ASSLGALGEQF
TRBV5-1	TRBJ2-5	ASSKLGAVETQY
TRBV4-3	TRBJ1-2	ASSHAGQDLYGYT
TRBV6-9	TRBJ1-6	ASSYKRVPYNSPLH
TRBV5-1	TRBJ2-3	ASSLASDTQY
TRBV27	TRBJ2-2	ASRRQREVRTGELF
TRBV9	TRBJ2-1	ASSVAEQGEQF
TRBV10-1	TRBJ1-1	ASSENRAGNTEAF
TRBV5-1	TRBJ2-2	ASSSGHTNTGELF
TRBV6-5	TRBJ1-2	ASSSTGGFYGYT
TRBV9	TRBJ2-7	ASSPGTSAVQY
TRBV11-3	TRBJ1-1	ASSDRTGNTEAF
TRBV7-3	TRBJ2-3	ASSLAGGTDTQY
TRBV4-3	TRBJ1-4	ASSNEIGQGATNEKLF
TRBV7-8	TRBJ1-2	ASSLRSGDGYT
TRBV19	TRBJ1-1	ASSLSEENTEAF
TRBV2	TRBJ2-1	ASSEPGYNEQF
TRBV4-3	TRBJ1-1	ASSQSSVQGTEAF
TRBV28	TRBJ2-3	ASSITYRTDTQY
TRBV6-5	TRBJ2-7	ASSSPRQGSYEQY
TRBV30	TRBJ1-2	AWSFDRANLYGYT
TRBV25-1	TRBJ1-3	ASSGAVSGNTIY
TRBV5-1	TRBJ2-1	ASSSSGNYYNEQF
TRBV2	TRBJ1-5	ATRTESNQPQH
TRBV6-5	TRBJ2-2	ASSYSRVNTGELF
TRBV27	TRBJ2-5	ASTPEAGEGETQY
TRBV5-4	TRBJ2-5	ASSLPSGSGGETQY
TRBV11-3	TRBJ2-3	ASSSFWRPITDTQY
TRBV25-1	TRBJ1-1	ASMGLEWPGTGSTEAF
TRBV10-3	TRBJ1-1	AISESNGVVEAF
TRBV29-1	TRBJ2-2	SVEDQWEGASTGELF
TRBV6-1	TRBJ1-4	ASMEYPNEKLF
TRBV5-1	TRBJ2-5	ASSFSGAQETQY
TRBV5-1	TRBJ1-1	ASSYNKNTEAF
TRBV10-3	TRBJ1-1	AISETGSTNTEAF
TRBV7-2	TRBJ2-7	ASSPESGRRSYEQY
TRBV11-2	TRBJ1-6	ASRRGQGYSPLH
TRBV10-3	TRBJ2-3	AISEGLAGTTDTQY
TRBV29-1	TRBJ1-2	SVQTGNGYT
TRBV18	TRBJ2-2	ASSPRTGTEDTGELF
TRBV30	TRBJ2-2	AWNMGLNTGELF
TRBV2	TRBJ1-5	ASSGETNQPQH
TRBV28	TRBJ2-2	ASLARDYSDTGELF
TRBV7-8	TRBJ1-1	ASSLHGNTEAF
TRBV9	TRBJ2-3	ASSVGLAHSTDTQY
TRBV5-6	TRBJ1-2	ASSLGQAFHYGYT